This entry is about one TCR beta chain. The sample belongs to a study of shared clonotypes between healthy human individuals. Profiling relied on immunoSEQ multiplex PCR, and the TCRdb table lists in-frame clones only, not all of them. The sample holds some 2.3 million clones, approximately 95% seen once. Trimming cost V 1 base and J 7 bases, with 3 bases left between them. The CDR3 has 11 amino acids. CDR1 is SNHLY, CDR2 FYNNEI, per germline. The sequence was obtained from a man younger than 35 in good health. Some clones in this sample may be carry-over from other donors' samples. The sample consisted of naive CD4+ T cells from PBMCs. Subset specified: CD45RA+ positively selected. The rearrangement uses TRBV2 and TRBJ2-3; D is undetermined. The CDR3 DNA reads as TGTGCCAGCAGTGAAGTTTATACGCAGTATTTT. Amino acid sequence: CASSEVYTQYF.